The 14 T cell receptor beta chains below all came from one sample that was sequenced in a study of T cell responses to AZD1222 COVID-19 vaccine. TCRdb's copy holds only in-frame clones and misses some; the assay was immunoSEQ multiplex PCR. The sample holds approximately 110,000 clones; 92% are singletons and the top ten take about 1.2%. Here the sequenced sample was peripheral blood, taken on day 0 of AZD1222 vaccination. The origin of the receptors is an adult in good health.

The chain recombines TRBV3-1 (or the pseudogene TRBV3-2) with TRBJ1-2; no firm D call. This CDR3 spans 12 amino acids. V was pared by 1 base and J by 4 bases, with 4 bases between. Germline CDR1 is LGHDT and CDR2 is YNNKEL (reference sequence). CDR3 sequence reads: CASSQGVYGYTF. In nucleotides, the CDR3 is TGTGCCAGCAGCCAAGGCGTCTATGGCTACACCTTC.

The chain employs TRBV28 and TRBJ2-1, with unresolved D. This CDR3 is built from 14 residues. V was pared by 11 bases and J by 0 bases, with 14 bases between. Germline-derived CDR1 and CDR2 are MDHEN and SYDVKM. CDR3: CASFPARSYNEQFF. Here the CDR3 DNA reads TGTGCCTCCTTCCCGGCACGCTCCTACAATGAGCAGTTCTTC.

The genes are TRBV7-2 and TRBJ2-5, with 9 nucleotides matching TRBD2. V was clipped by 5 bases and J by 2 bases; unmatched bases: 9. Germline CDR1 and CDR2: SGHTA and FQGNSA. This CDR3 has 16 amino acids. CDR3 nucleotide sequence: TGTGCCAGCAGCGCAAATTCCGCGGGAGGGCAAGAGACCCAGTACTTC. Translation: CASSANSAGGQETQYF.

This clone has more than one count but fewer than ten. The chain employs TRBV6-2 or TRBV6-3 and TRBJ2-5, with TRBD2 matching over 10 bases. CDR1 and CDR2 from the germline V gene are MNHEY and SVGEGT. Unmatched junction bases numbered 7, after V lost 2 bases and J lost 4 bases. The CDR3 sequence is 16 residues long. The CDR3 spells CASSYGSSGSAETQYF. CDR3 DNA: TGTGCCAGCAGTTACGGGTCTAGCGGGAGTGCAGAGACCCAGTACTTC.

The rearrangement joins TRBV4-1 to TRBJ1-1, with unresolved D. This CDR3 comprises 14 residues. In germline, CDR1 is MGHRA, CDR2 YSYEKL. Trimming removed 1 base at V and 3 bases at J, with 9 bases between. CDR3 in DNA: TGCGCCAGCAGCCAAGGTTTCCAGTACACTGAAGCTTTCTTT. It encodes CASSQGFQYTEAFF.

The count of this clone is one. The chain combines TRBV28 with TRBJ1-2; D is uncertain. Germline V lookup: CDR1 MDHEN, CDR2 SYDVKM. The CDR3 contains 14 residues. Trimming took 8 bases from V and 2 from J, leaving 15 bases between them. The CDR3 reads CASHTPAANYGYTF. The CDR3 DNA sequence: TGTGCCAGCCACACCCCGGCAGCGAACTATGGCTACACCTTC.

The chain combines TRBV6-5 with TRBJ1-2; tentative D call: TRBD1 (5 bases). Trimming cost V 6 bases and J 4 bases, with 15 bases left between them. Germline-derived CDR1 and CDR2 are MNHEY and SVGAGI. The CDR3 loop spans 14 amino acids. The CDR3 is CASSARGGLYGYTF. CDR3 DNA: TGTGCCAGCAGCGCGCGGGGGGGACTCTATGGCTACACCTTC.

This sequence joins TRBV27 and TRBJ2-3; 11 positions match TRBD1. There are 15 residues in the CDR3. With 5 bases clipped from V and 8 bases from J, the junction kept 9 bases outside the gene matches. Germline V gives CDR1 MNHEY, CDR2 SMNVEV (reference sequence). CDR3 in DNA: TGTGCCAGCAGTACCTCCGGGACAGGGGGGGCTACGCAGTATTTT. Amino acid sequence: CASSTSGTGGATQYF.

V and J are TRBV9 and TRBJ2-3; the match to TRBD2 covers 12 bases. CDR3 length equals 17 residues. Germline-derived CDR1 and CDR2 are SGDLS and YYNGEE. The trim removed 0 bases at V and 5 bases at J, leaving 7 bases unmatched. The CDR3 loop is CASSVAPLAGGKDTQYF. Here the CDR3 DNA reads TGTGCCAGCAGCGTAGCCCCCCTAGCGGGGGGGAAAGATACGCAGTATTTT.

The gene calls are TRBV3-1 (or the pseudogene TRBV3-2) and TRBJ1-4; D unresolved. Germline values: CDR1 LGHDT, CDR2 YNNKEL (reference sequence). V dropped 5 bases and J dropped 11 bases, with 15 bases sitting between them. This CDR3 region has 13 residues. The CDR3 spells CASSSPGEWKLFF. The CDR3 DNA reads as TGTGCCAGCAGCTCGCCCGGGGAATGGAAACTGTTTTTT.

This clone was counted once. V and J are TRBV9 and TRBJ1-4; TRBD1 matches at 8 bases. This CDR3 region has 15 residues. Trimming cost V 5 bases and J 8 bases; bases outside gene matches: 11. Germline assignment: CDR1 SGDLS and CDR2 YYNGEE. For the CDR3, the DNA is TGTGCCAGCAGTCCCTACCAGGGGGCAGGGGAAAAACTGTTTTTT. As protein: CASSPYQGAGEKLFF.

The genes are TRBV5-5 and TRBJ2-1; 12 bases line up with TRBD1. The germline V gene encodes CDR1 SGHKS and CDR2 YYEKEE (reference sequence). Trimming took 5 bases from V and 0 from J; bases not matched to a gene: 12. This CDR3 has 19 residues. The CDR3 DNA reads TGTGCCAGCAGAGCCGGGACAGGGGGCGCAGAGAGCTCCTACAATGAGCAGTTCTTC. Protein: CASRAGTGGAESSYNEQFF.

V is TRBV11-3 and J is TRBJ1-1; the D gene is possibly TRBD1 (5 bases). The CDR3 is 14 residues long. Trimming took 2 bases from V and 6 from J, leaving 13 bases between them. Germline V gene lookup returns CDR1 SGHNT and CDR2 YENEEA. Here the CDR3 reads CASSLFARDAEAFF. The DNA of the CDR3 is TGTGCCAGCAGCTTATTCGCCAGGGACGCTGAAGCTTTCTTT.

A few counts support this clone. V gene TRBV19 combines with J gene TRBJ1-2; D remains ambiguous. Germline CDR1 is LNHDA and CDR2 is SQIVND (reference sequence). The CDR3 runs 15 residues. Trimming left V 1 base short and J 0 bases short, with 9 bases between. The CDR3 DNA is TGTGCCAGTAGTATAGGTCTCGAAGCTAACTATGGCTACACCTTC. Protein sequence: CASSIGLEANYGYTF.